This T cell receptor beta chain was observed in a study of Ad26.COV2.S vaccination and SARS-CoV-2 variants. Study summary: Dosing was one shot or two shots 56 days apart.

Treatment noted: roughly 19 received Ad26.COV2.S at low or high dose, single or two shots; about 5 received placebo; per-sample allocation not given. Following the first vaccine or placebo injection, samples were taken on day 63. CDR1 is SGDLS, CDR2 YYNGEE, per germline. This CDR3 contains 16 residues. Trimming cost V 4 bases and J 4 bases, with 20 bases left between them. For this clone: Its antigen is not known.

Findings of the study overall: It is possible that the TCR breadth and depth analyses underestimated the total T cell responses.

TCRdb's copy holds only in-frame clones and misses some; the assay was immunoSEQ multiplex PCR. Among hundreds of thousands of clones listed, 75% to 90% were seen once. This chain links TRBV9 with TRBJ1-1, with unresolved D. This receptor was identified in a person between 18 and 65 years old who received the Ad26.COV2.S COVID-19 vaccine or a placebo. This sample comprised peripheral blood, obtained in a trial of Ad26.COV2.S vaccine versus placebo. CDR3 bases: TGTGCCAGCAGCCCTAGGGAAGGCCCGGGGAGCACTGAAGCTTTCTTT. It yields the protein CASSPREGPGSTEAFF.